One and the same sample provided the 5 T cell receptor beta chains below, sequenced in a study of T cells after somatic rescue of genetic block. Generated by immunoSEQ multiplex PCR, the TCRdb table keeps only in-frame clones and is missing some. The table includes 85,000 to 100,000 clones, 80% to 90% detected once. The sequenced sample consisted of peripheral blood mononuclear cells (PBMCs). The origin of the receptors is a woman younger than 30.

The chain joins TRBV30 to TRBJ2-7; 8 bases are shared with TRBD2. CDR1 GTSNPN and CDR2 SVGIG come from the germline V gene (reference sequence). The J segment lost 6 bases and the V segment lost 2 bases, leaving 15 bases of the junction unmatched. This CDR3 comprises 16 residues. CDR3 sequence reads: CAWSPLTLSGRPEQYF. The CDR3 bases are TGTGCCTGGAGTCCCCTGACCCTCAGCGGGAGACCCGAGCAGTACTTC.

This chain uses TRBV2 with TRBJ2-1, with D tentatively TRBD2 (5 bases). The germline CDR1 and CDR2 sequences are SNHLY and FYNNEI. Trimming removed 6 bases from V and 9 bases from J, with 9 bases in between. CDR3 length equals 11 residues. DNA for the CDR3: TGTGCCAGCAGGACTATGGGTGAGCAGTTCTTC. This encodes CASRTMGEQFF. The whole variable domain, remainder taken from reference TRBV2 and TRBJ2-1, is EPEVTQTPSHQVTQMGQEVILRCVPISNHLYFYWYRQILGQKVEFLVSFYNNEISEKSEIFDDQFSVERPDGSNFTLKIRSTKLEDSAMYFCASRTMGEQFFGPGTRLTVL.

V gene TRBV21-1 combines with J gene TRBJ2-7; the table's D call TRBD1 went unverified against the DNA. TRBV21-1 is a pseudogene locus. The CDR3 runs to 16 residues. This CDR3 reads CASSIGTVEAPYEQYF. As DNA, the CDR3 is TGTGCCAGCAGCATAGGGACAGTCGAGGCCCCCTACGAGCAGTACTTC.

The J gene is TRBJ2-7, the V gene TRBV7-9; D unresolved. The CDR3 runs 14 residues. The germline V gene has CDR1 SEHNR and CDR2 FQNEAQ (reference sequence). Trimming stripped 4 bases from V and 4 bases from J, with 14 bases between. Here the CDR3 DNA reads TGTGCCAGCAGCTCCGATCCCCCACCGTACGAGCAGTACTTC. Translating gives CASSSDPPPYEQYF. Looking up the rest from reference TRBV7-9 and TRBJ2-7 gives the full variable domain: DTGVSQNPRHKITKRGQNVTFRCDPISEHNRLYWYRQTLGQGPEFLTYFQNEAQLEKSRLLSDRFSAERPKGSFSTLEIQRTEQGDSAMYLCASSSDPPPYEQYFGPGTRLTVT.

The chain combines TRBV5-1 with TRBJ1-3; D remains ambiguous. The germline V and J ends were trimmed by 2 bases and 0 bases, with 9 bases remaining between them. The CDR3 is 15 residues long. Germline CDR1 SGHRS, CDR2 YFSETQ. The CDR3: CASSFMGSSGNTIYF. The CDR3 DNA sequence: TGCGCCAGCAGCTTCATGGGCAGCTCTGGAAACACCATATATTTT.